This entry concerns a single T cell receptor beta chain. The CDR3 sequence is 14 residues long. V lost 6 bases to trimming and J lost 2 bases, with 13 bases between them. Germline V gene data show CDR1 as LNHDA and CDR2 as SQIVND (reference sequence). Measured with immunoSEQ multiplex PCR; TCRdb has only the in-frame clones, and not every one. The data contain about 170,000 clones, roughly 80% of them singletons. What the recovered Cohort 3 donors had was two negative PCRs, clearance, or symptom resolution. These data are taken from a study of blood T cell repertoires in COVID-19. Looking at the study overall: Sample material is recorded as cDNA or gDNA derived from T cells, B-cell-depleted T cells, or PBMCs.

Sequenced input: PBMCs or T cells enriched from blood (not recorded which). The J gene is TRBJ2-5, the V gene TRBV19; D might be TRBD1 (5 bases). This TCR was sampled from a woman between 45 and 60 years old who had recovered from COVID-19. CDR3 DNA sequence: TGTGCCAGTAGCCGCAGACAGACTCAAGAGACCCAGTACTTC. It encodes CASSRRQTQETQYF.